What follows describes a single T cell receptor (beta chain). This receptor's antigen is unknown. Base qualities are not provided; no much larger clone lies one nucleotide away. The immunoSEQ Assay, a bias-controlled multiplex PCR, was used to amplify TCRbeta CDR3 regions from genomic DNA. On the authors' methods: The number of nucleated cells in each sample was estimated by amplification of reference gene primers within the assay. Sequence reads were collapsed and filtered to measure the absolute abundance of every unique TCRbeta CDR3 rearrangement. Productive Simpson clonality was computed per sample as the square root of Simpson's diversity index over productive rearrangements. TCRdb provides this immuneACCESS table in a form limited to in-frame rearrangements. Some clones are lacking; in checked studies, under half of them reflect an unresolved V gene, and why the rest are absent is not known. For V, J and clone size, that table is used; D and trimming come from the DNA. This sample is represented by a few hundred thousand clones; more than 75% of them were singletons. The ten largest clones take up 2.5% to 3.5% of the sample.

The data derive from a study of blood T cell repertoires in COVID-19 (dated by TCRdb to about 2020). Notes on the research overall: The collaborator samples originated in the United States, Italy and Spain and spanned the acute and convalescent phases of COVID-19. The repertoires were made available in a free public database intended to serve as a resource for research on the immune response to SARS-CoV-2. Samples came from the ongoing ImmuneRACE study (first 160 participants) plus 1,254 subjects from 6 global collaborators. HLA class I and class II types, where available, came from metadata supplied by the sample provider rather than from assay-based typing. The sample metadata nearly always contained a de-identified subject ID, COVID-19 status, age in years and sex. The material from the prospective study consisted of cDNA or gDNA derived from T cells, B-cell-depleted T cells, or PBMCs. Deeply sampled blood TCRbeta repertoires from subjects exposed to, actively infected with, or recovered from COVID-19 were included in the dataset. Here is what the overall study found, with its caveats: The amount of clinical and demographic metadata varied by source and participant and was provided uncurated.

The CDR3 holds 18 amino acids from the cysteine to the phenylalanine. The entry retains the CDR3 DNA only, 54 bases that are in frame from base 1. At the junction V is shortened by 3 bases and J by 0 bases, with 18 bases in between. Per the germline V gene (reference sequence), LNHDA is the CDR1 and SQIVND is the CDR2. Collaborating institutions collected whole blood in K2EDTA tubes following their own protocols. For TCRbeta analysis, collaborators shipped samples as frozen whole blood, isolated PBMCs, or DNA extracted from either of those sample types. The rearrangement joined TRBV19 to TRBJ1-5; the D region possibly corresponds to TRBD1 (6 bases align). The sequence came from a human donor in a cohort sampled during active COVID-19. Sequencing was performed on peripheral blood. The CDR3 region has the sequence CASSMGRDIVYSNQPQHF. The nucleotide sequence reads TGTGCCAGTAGTATGGGACGGGACATAGTCTATAGCAATCAGCCCCAGCATTTT. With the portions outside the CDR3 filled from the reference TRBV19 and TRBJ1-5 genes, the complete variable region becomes DGGITQSPKYLFRKEGQNVTLSCEQNLNHDAMYWYRQDPGQGLRLIYYSQIVNDFQKGDIAEGYSVSREKKESFPLTVTSAQKNPTAFYLCASSMGRDIVYSNQPQHFGDGTRLSIL.